One sample yielded the 29 T cell receptor beta chains listed below, sequenced in a study of T cell responses to AZD1222 COVID-19 vaccine. Assay used: immunoSEQ multiplex PCR; TCRdb lists only in-frame clones, some missing. Of 90,000 to 100,000 clones in the sample, around 90% were seen once. This specimen consisted of peripheral blood, obtained on day 0 of AZD1222 vaccination. These receptor sequences come from an adult in good health.

The gene calls are TRBV6-2 or TRBV6-3 and TRBJ1-2; D is uncertain. Per germline, CDR1 MNHEY and CDR2 SVGEGT. Trimming pared 5 bases from V and 6 bases from J, leaving 13 bases between. This CDR3 spans 13 amino acids. CDR3 region: CASSRFSGDGYTF. CDR3 in DNA: TGTGCCAGCAGTCGCTTCAGTGGTGATGGCTACACCTTC.

The chain uses TRBV6-1 and TRBJ2-3; TRBD2 matches 9 bases. V shed 2 bases, J shed 2 bases, and the junction held 14 bases outside the gene matches. CDR3 length equals 19 residues. In germline, CDR1 is MNHNS, CDR2 SASEGT. CDR3 DNA: TGTGCCAGCAGTGAACGGTCCGGCTTAGCGGGGGAGTACACAGATACGCAGTATTTT. Translating gives CASSERSGLAGEYTDTQYF.

This clone has just one count. The chain joins TRBV10-1 to TRBJ2-2; no definite D call. Trimming pared 2 bases from V and 6 bases from J, leaving 7 bases between. The length of the CDR3 is 13 residues. Germline V gene sequence: CDR1 WNHNN, CDR2 SYGVQD (reference sequence). CDR3 residues: CASSEDGPGELFF. DNA for the CDR3: TGCGCCAGCAGTGAGGACGGTCCCGGGGAGCTGTTTTTT.

The count of this clone is one. V is TRBV6-2 or TRBV6-3 and J is TRBJ2-2; D might be TRBD1 or TRBD2, each matching 6 bases. CDR1 and CDR2 (germline): MNHEY, SVGEGT. With 4 bases removed from V and 6 bases from J, the gap between germline ends came to 12 bases. The CDR3 sequence is 14 residues long. In DNA, the CDR3 is TGTGCCAGCAGTTGGGGGGCTGAGGCCGGGGAGCTGTTTTTT. It codes for CASSWGAEAGELFF.

CDR3 sequence reads: CASRKEINSPLHF. The DNA for the CDR3 is TGTGCCAGCAGGAAAGAGATTAATTCACCCCTCCACTTT. The chain carries TRBV6-5 and TRBJ1-6; D is unresolved. Germline assignment: CDR1 MNHEY and CDR2 SVGAGI. Between the trimmed V and J ends, which lost 6 bases and 6 bases, there was a span of 9 bases. This CDR3 contains 13 residues.

This clone was recorded only once. This sequence joins TRBV7-9 and TRBJ2-7; 7 bases fit TRBD1. The J segment lost 3 bases and the V segment lost 4 bases, leaving 6 bases of the junction unmatched. This CDR3 comprises 14 residues. Germline-derived CDR1 and CDR2 are SEHNR and FQNEAQ (reference sequence). The CDR3 DNA reads as TGTGCCAGCAGCTCAGACAGGGACAACTACGAGCAGTACTTC. Its protein is CASSSDRDNYEQYF.

The rearrangement joins TRBV5-5 to TRBJ2-7, with TRBD2 identical over 8 bases. Germline loops: CDR1 SGHKS, CDR2 YYEKEE (reference sequence). The CDR3 contains 16 residues. Germline trimming cut 4 bases from V and 5 bases from J; bases unmatched to any gene: 14. The CDR3: CASSPIAGTSRNEQYF. DNA for the CDR3: TGTGCCAGCAGCCCTATCGCCGGGACTAGTAGGAACGAGCAGTACTTC.

The genes are TRBV7-2 and TRBJ1-2; D gene unclear. The CDR3 is made up of 13 amino acids. CDR1 and CDR2 (germline): SGHTA, FQGNSA. Between the trimmed V and J ends, which lost 6 bases and 6 bases, there was a span of 14 bases. CDR3 loop: CASSRPGGDGYTF. CDR3 bases: TGTGCCAGCAGTAGGCCGGGAGGAGATGGCTACACCTTC. Supplemented by reference TRBV7-2 and TRBJ1-2, the full variable domain reads GAGVSQSPSNKVTEKGKDVELRCDPISGHTALYWYRQSLGQGLEFLIYFQGNSAPDKSGLPSDRFSAERTGGSVSTLTIQRTQQEDSAVYLCASSRPGGDGYTFGSGTRLTVV.

The gene calls are TRBV5-1 and TRBJ1-5; D remains ambiguous. Deletions cut 4 bases from V and 5 bases from J, with 16 bases between. Germline CDR1 reads SGHRS; CDR2 reads YFSETQ. The CDR3 is 15 residues long. CDR3 bases: TGCGCCAGCAGCCACGGAGGGAGTCCGGATCAGCCCCAGCATTTT. Encoded protein: CASSHGGSPDQPQHF.

This chain uses TRBV6-5 with TRBJ1-3; no reliable D call. The CDR3 loop spans 15 amino acids. V lost 5 bases and J 0 bases, leaving 11 bases between the germline ends. Germline lookup yields CDR1 MNHEY and CDR2 SVGAGI. The CDR3 sequence: CASSLSAGSGNTIYF. The CDR3 DNA sequence: TGTGCCAGCAGTCTCAGTGCCGGCTCTGGAAACACCATATATTTT.

This rearrangement joins TRBV7-8 to TRBJ2-1; D tentatively reads TRBD1 or TRBD2 (6 bases each). This CDR3 has 16 amino acids. V was trimmed by 1 base and J by 7 bases, leaving 17 bases between them. Germline V lookup: CDR1 SGHVS, CDR2 FQNEAQ. The CDR3 region has the DNA TGTGCCAGCAGCTTAGGGGGGGCGCTTCTAAGTAATGAGCAGTTCTTC. Its protein product is CASSLGGALLSNEQFF.

Notes on this clone: A junction boundary mismatches the germline segment, possibly from a read error. V usage is TRBV12-3 or TRBV12-4 and J usage is TRBJ1-2, with D tentatively TRBD1 (5 bases). The CDR3 contains 13 residues. DNA for the CDR3: TGTGCCAGCAGTTTTGAGGGGCTAGGCGGCTACATCTTC. Translation gives CASSFEGLGGYIF.

This chain connects TRBV12-5 to TRBJ2-2, with a weak D call TRBD2 (7 bases). Germline V gene data show CDR1 as LGHNT and CDR2 as FRNRAP. The CDR3 totals 16 residues. Trimming removed 3 bases at V and 7 bases at J, with 18 bases between. The CDR3 spells CASGLGVGGPGGELFF. Written as DNA, the CDR3 is TGTGCTAGTGGTTTAGGAGTGGGGGGGCCCGGCGGGGAGCTGTTTTTT.

V is TRBV5-1 and J is TRBJ1-1; 7 bases line up with TRBD1. Unmatched junction bases numbered 15, after V lost 1 base and J lost 0 bases. CDR1 is SGHRS and CDR2 is YFSETQ in the germline V gene. The length of the CDR3 is 19 residues. CDR3 sequence (DNA): TGCGCCAGCAGCTTGCGGTCCCCGGGGACAGCTACAATGAACACTGAAGCTTTCTTT. Amino acid sequence: CASSLRSPGTATMNTEAFF. The full variable domain, with the rest looked up from reference TRBV5-1 and TRBJ1-1, is KAGVTQTPRYLIKTRGQQVTLSCSPISGHRSVSWYQQTPGQGLQFLFEYFSETQRNKGNFPGRFSGRQFSNSRSEMNVSTLELGDSALYLCASSLRSPGTATMNTEAFFGQGTRLTVV.

About this clone: The sample has other DNA sequences that encode this CDR3 too. The chain couples TRBV7-9 to TRBJ1-1; 7 bases are a match to TRBD1. There are 14 residues in the CDR3. Germline CDR1 SEHNR, CDR2 FQNEAQ (reference sequence). The V and J ends lost 0 bases and 6 bases, in that order; junction bases with no gene match: 4. The CDR3 reads CASSLASTGAEAFF. DNA for the CDR3: TGTGCCAGCAGCTTAGCGAGTACAGGGGCTGAAGCTTTCTTT.

This clone was recorded only once. The chain employs TRBV2 and TRBJ1-5, with D perhaps TRBD1 (6 bases). The V end was cut by 5 bases, the J end by 4 bases, with 21 bases between. Germline loops: CDR1 SNHLY, CDR2 FYNNEI. This CDR3 has 17 residues. The CDR3 coding sequence is TGTGCCAGCAGTACAGGGAACTCAGGGAGTACTAATCAGCCCCAGCATTTT. It specifies CASSTGNSGSTNQPQHF.

CDR3 coding DNA: TGTGCCAGTAGTATATTAGGGGTGGACAGACAGCATTTT. This translates into CASSILGVDRQHF. V and J are TRBV19 and TRBJ1-5; maybe TRBD1 (6 bases). Germline loops: CDR1 LNHDA, CDR2 SQIVND (reference sequence). V shed 2 bases and J shed 13 bases, with 15 bases lying between them. CDR3 length: 13 residues.

The sample holds one count of this clone. The gene calls are TRBV4-1 and TRBJ1-2; 10 nucleotides line up with TRBD1. V was pared by 4 bases and J by 0 bases, with 8 bases of the junction left unmatched. The CDR3 spans 17 residues. The germline V gene encodes CDR1 MGHRA and CDR2 YSYEKL. The CDR3 DNA follows: TGCGCCAGCAGCCCATCCGGGACAGGGGCTACTAACTATGGCTACACCTTC. This codes for CASSPSGTGATNYGYTF.

The gene calls are TRBV21-1 and TRBJ1-2. TRBV21-1 is an annotated pseudogene. This CDR3 contains 15 residues. The CDR3 loop is CASSSGTAPTYGYTF. CDR3 DNA sequence: TGTGCCAGCAGCAGCGGGACGGCTCCAACCTATGGCTACACCTTC.

The chain carries TRBV5-1 and TRBJ1-6, with TRBD1 matching 9 bases. Looked up from germline, CDR1 is SGHRS and CDR2 is YFSETQ. The CDR3 extends over 17 amino acids. Losses at the gene ends were 0 bases for V and 0 bases for J; bases not matched to a gene: 1. The CDR3, as DNA: TGCGCCAGCAGCTTGGGGGGACAGGGCTCCTATAATTCACCCCTCCACTTT. Protein product: CASSLGGQGSYNSPLHF.

This chain links TRBV20-1 with TRBJ1-2, with 8 positions matching TRBD1. This CDR3 is built from 14 residues. The germline V gene has CDR1 DFQATT and CDR2 SNEGSKA (reference sequence). Unmatched junction bases numbered 3, after V lost 3 bases and J lost 0 bases. The chain's CDR3 is CSASDRGTNYGYTF. Here the CDR3 DNA reads TGCAGTGCTAGTGACAGGGGAACTAACTATGGCTACACCTTC.

The rearrangement uses TRBV10-1 and TRBJ2-7; D is perhaps TRBD1 (6 bases). Germline CDR1 is WNHNN and CDR2 is SYGVQD (reference sequence). The CDR3 runs to 13 residues. V gave up 2 bases and J gave up 6 bases, with 11 bases separating them. CDR3 nucleotide sequence: TGCGCCAGCAGTGAGAGACAGGTTGGCGAGCAGTACTTC. Translating it yields CASSERQVGEQYF.

The rearrangement uses TRBV6-5 and TRBJ2-6; D not resolved. This CDR3 is built from 14 residues. CDR1 MNHEY and CDR2 SVGAGI come from the germline V gene. Trimming removed 8 bases at V and 2 bases at J, with 10 bases between. Here the CDR3 reads CASSAYPGANVLTF. In nucleotides, the CDR3 is TGTGCCAGCTCGGCGTACCCTGGGGCCAACGTCCTGACTTTC.

V usage is TRBV11-3 and J usage is TRBJ2-1; D remains unclear. The CDR3 extends over 12 amino acids. In germline, CDR1 is SGHNT, CDR2 YENEEA. The V end lost 3 bases, the J end lost 10 bases, and 10 bases lay between the germline ends. CDR3 nucleotide sequence: TGTGCCAGCAGCTTTGGGCCGTCGGAGCAGTTCTTC. It specifies CASSFGPSEQFF.

V is TRBV2 and J is TRBJ1-2, with 9 bases matching TRBD1. With 2 bases clipped from V and 8 bases from J, the junction kept 3 bases outside the gene matches. Germline CDR1 SNHLY, CDR2 FYNNEI. The CDR3 is 13 amino acids. Here the CDR3 DNA reads TGTGCCAGCAGTGAAACAGGGGGCGCCGGCTACACCTTC. Protein: CASSETGGAGYTF.

CDR3 DNA sequence: TGCGCCAGCAGTACCGGGACTAGCGAGGAGACCCAGTACTTC. Translated: CASSTGTSEETQYF. The rearrangement links TRBV5-1 to TRBJ2-5; TRBD2 matches 10 bases. The CDR3 loop spans 14 amino acids. Germline values: CDR1 SGHRS, CDR2 YFSETQ. V dropped 5 bases and J dropped 5; count of bases not matched to a gene: 6.

The rearrangement uses TRBV24-1 and TRBJ2-3; 14 bases fit TRBD2. The V and J ends lost 4 bases and 2 bases, in that order; junction bases with no gene match: 22. The CDR3 is made up of 23 amino acids. CDR1 KGHDR and CDR2 SFDVKD come from the germline V gene. CDR3 loop: CATSDSILPAGTSGRPATDTQYF. CDR3 DNA: TGTGCCACCAGTGACTCCATCCTCCCGGCCGGGACTAGCGGGAGACCTGCCACAGATACGCAGTATTTT.

The chain employs TRBV7-2 and TRBJ2-1; D call uncertain. CDR1 SGHTA and CDR2 FQGNSA come from the germline V gene. The CDR3 extends over 15 amino acids. Trimming took off 3 bases at V and 0 bases at J, with 9 bases between the two ends. The CDR3 bases are TGTGCCAGCAGCTTCCGATCCAGCTCCTACAATGAGCAGTTCTTC. This gives the protein CASSFRSSSYNEQFF.

V is TRBV5-5 and J is TRBJ1-1; D not certain. Germline assignment: CDR1 SGHKS and CDR2 YYEKEE (reference sequence). This CDR3 has 12 amino acids. Trimming took 2 bases from V and 4 from J, leaving 6 bases between them. The CDR3 spells CASSFSGTEAFF. For the CDR3, the DNA is TGTGCCAGCAGCTTTTCGGGCACTGAAGCTTTCTTT.